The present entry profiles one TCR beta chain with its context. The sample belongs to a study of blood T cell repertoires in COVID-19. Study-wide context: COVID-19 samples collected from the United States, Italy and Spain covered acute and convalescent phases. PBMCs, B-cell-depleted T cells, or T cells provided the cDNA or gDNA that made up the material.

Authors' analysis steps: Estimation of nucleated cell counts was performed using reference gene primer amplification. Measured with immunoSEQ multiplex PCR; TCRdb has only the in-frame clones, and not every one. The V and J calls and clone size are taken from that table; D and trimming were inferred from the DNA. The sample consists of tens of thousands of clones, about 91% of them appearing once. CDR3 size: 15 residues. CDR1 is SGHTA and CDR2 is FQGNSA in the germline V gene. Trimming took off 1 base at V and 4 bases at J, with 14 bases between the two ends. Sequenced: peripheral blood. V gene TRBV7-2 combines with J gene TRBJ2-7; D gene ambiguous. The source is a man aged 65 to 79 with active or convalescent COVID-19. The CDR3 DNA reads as TGTGCCAGCAGCTTAGGAGATCCCACCCTATACGAGCAGTACTTC. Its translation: CASSLGDPTLYEQYF. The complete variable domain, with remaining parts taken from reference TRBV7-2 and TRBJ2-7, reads GAGVSQSPSNKVTEKGKDVELRCDPISGHTALYWYRQSLGQGLEFLIYFQGNSAPDKSGLPSDRFSAERTGGSVSTLTIQRTQQEDSAVYLCASSLGDPTLYEQYFGPGTRLTVT.